The present T cell receptor (beta chain) was sequenced within a study of CD8+ T cells in alopecia areata. Study-level points and caveats: Lesional scalp displayed greater clonality than normal scalp, most notably in alopecia totalis/universalis.

Germline CDR1 and CDR2: SQVTM and ANQGSEA. The CDR3 totals 12 residues. Trimming removed 5 bases at V and 3 bases at J, with 10 bases between. Extracted RNA was reverse transcribed, and the resulting cDNA served as sequencing template. Here immunoSEQ multiplex PCR was the method, and the copy in TCRdb shows in-frame clones only, minus some. The data contain roughly 150,000 clones, about 53% of them singletons. In regard to this clone: Antigen: not known. The sample carries other DNA sequences with the same CDR3.

The source is a human donor with alopecia areata. The V gene is TRBV29-1, the J gene TRBJ1-2; TRBD1 might be the D (6 bases). This sample comprised CD8+ T cells sorted from blood, obtained at week 0. This chain's CDR3 is CSVLQGDYGYTF. The CDR3 nucleotides are TGCAGCGTTTTACAGGGTGACTATGGCTACACCTTC.